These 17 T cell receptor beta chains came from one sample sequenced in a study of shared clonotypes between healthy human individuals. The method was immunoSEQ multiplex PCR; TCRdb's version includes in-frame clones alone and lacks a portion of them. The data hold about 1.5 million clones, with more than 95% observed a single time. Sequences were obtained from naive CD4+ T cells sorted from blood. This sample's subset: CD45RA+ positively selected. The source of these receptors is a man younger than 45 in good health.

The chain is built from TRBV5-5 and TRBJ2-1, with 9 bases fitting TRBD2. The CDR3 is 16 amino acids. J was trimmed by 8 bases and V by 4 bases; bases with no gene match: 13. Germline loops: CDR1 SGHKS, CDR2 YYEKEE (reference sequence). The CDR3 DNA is TGTGCCAGCAGCCATCCTGGCCGCGGGAGGGTACATGAGCAGTTCTTC. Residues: CASSHPGRGRVHEQFF. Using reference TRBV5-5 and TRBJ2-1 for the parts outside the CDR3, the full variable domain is DAGVTQSPTHLIKTRGQQVTLRCSPISGHKSVSWYQQVLGQGPQFIFQYYEKEERGRGNFPDRFSARQFPNYSSELNVNALLLGDSALYLCASSHPGRGRVHEQFFGPGTRLTVL.

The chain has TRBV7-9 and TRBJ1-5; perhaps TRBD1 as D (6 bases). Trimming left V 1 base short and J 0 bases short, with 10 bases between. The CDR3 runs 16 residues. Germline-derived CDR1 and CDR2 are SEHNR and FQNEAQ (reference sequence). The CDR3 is CASSLGAGDSNQPQHF. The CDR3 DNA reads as TGTGCCAGCAGCTTAGGGGCAGGGGATAGCAATCAGCCCCAGCATTTT.

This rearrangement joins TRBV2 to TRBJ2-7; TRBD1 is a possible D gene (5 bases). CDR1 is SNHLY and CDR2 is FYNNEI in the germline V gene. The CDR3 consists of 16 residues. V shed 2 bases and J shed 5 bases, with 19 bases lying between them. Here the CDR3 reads CASSETGQGLWDEQYF. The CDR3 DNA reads TGTGCCAGCAGTGAAACGGGTCAGGGCCTCTGGGACGAGCAGTACTTC.

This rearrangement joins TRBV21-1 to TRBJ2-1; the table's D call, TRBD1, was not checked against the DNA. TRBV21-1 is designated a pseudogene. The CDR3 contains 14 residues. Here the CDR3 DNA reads TGTGCCAGCAGCAAAATGGGACACCTCAATGAGCAGTTCTTC. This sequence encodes CASSKMGHLNEQFF.

The CDR3 DNA sequence: TGTGCCTGGTCGTACCCGCGGCGCATCTCCTACGAGCAGTACTTC. Its protein product is CAWSYPRRISYEQYF. The rearrangement links TRBV30 to TRBJ2-7; no definite D call. There are 15 residues in the CDR3. Germline CDR1 reads GTSNPN; CDR2 reads SVGIG (reference sequence). The V gene lost 5 bases and the J gene lost 0 bases, with 17 bases spanning the gap.

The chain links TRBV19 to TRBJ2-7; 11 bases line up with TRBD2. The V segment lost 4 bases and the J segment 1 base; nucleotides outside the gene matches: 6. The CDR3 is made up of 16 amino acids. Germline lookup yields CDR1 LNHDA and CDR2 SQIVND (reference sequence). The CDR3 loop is CASSSASGRSSYEQYF. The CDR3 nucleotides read TGTGCCAGTAGTAGTGCTAGCGGGAGGAGTTCCTACGAGCAGTACTTC.

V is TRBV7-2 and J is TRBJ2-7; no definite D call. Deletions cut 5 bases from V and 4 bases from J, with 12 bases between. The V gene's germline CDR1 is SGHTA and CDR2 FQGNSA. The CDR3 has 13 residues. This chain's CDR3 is CASSAYLGYEQYF. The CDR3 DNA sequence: TGTGCCAGCAGCGCCTATCTGGGGTACGAGCAGTACTTC. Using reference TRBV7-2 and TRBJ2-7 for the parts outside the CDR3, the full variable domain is GAGVSQSPSNKVTEKGKDVELRCDPISGHTALYWYRQSLGQGLEFLIYFQGNSAPDKSGLPSDRFSAERTGGSVSTLTIQRTQQEDSAVYLCASSAYLGYEQYFGPGTRLTVT.

This chain's CDR3 is CAISESPWGGRANNEQFF. The CDR3 DNA is TGTGCCATCAGTGAGTCCCCCTGGGGCGGGAGGGCTAATAATGAGCAGTTCTTC. The chain couples TRBV10-3 to TRBJ2-1, with 9 bases fitting TRBD2. Germline V CDR1 and CDR2: ENHRY, SYGVKD. After removal of 0 bases from V and 7 bases from J, the junction contained 13 bases not matched to a gene. This CDR3 region has 18 residues.

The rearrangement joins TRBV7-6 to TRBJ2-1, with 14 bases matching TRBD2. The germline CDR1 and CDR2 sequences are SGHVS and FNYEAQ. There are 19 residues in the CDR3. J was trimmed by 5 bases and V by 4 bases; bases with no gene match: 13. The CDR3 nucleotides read TGTGCCAGCAGCTCGGGACTAGCGGGAGTATTTACACCGAACAATGAGCAGTTCTTC. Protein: CASSSGLAGVFTPNNEQFF.

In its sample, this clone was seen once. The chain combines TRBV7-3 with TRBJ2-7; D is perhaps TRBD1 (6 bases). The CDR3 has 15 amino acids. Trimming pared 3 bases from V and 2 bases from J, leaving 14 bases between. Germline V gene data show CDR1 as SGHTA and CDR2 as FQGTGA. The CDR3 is CASSFLPTGPYEQYF. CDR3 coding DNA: TGTGCCAGCAGCTTTCTCCCAACAGGGCCCTACGAGCAGTACTTC.

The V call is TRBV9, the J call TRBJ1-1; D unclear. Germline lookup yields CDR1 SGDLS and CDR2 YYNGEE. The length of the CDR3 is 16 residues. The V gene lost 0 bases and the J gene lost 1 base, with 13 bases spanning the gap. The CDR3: CASSVGPGSANTEAFF. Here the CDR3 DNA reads TGTGCCAGCAGCGTAGGCCCCGGGTCTGCGAACACTGAAGCTTTCTTT.

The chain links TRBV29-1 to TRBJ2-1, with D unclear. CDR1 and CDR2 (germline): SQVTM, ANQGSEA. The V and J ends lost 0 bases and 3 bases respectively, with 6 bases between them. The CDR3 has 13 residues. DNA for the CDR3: TGCAGCGTTGAAGAGGAAGACTACAATGAGCAGTTCTTC. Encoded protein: CSVEEEDYNEQFF.

The DNA for the CDR3 is TGTGCCAGCAGCTTGGATGGACAGGGGGCGGGTGGCTACACCTTC. It is translated as CASSLDGQGAGGYTF. V usage is TRBV5-4 and J usage is TRBJ1-2, with TRBD1 matching 11 bases. V dropped 0 bases and J dropped 7; count of bases not matched to a gene: 5. This CDR3 has 15 amino acids. CDR1 is SGHNT, CDR2 YYREEE, per germline (reference sequence).

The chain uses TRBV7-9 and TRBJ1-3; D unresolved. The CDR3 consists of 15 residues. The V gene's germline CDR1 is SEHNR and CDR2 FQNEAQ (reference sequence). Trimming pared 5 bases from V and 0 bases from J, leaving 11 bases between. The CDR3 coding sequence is TGTGCCAGCAGCCCCTTAGGAGACTCTGGAAACACCATATATTTT. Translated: CASSPLGDSGNTIYF.

CDR3 DNA sequence: TGTGCCAGCAGCAAGACAGTGAACACTGAAGCTTTCTTT. This sequence encodes CASSKTVNTEAFF. V is TRBV27 and J is TRBJ1-1, with TRBD1 as a possible D gene (5 bases). Trimming took 6 bases from V and 0 from J, leaving 8 bases between them. There are 13 residues in the CDR3. CDR1 MNHEY and CDR2 SMNVEV come from the germline V gene (reference sequence).

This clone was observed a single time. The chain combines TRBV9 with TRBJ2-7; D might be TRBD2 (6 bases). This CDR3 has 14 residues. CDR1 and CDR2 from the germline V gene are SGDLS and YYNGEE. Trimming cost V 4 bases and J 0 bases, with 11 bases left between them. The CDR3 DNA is TGTGCCAGCAGCACCAGCGGGTTCTCCTACGAGCAGTACTTC. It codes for CASSTSGFSYEQYF.

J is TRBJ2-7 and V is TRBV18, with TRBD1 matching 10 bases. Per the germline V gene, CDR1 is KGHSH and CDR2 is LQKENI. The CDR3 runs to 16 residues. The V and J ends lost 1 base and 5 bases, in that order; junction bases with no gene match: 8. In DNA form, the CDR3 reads TGTGCCAGCTCACCACTCATGCGACAGGGGGCGAACGAGCAGTACTTC. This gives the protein CASSPLMRQGANEQYF. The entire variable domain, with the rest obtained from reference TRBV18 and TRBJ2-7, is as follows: NAGVMQNPRHLVRRRGQEARLRCSPMKGHSHVYWYRQLPEEGLKFMVYLQKENIIDESGMPKERFSAEFPKEGPSILRIQQVVRGDSAAYFCASSPLMRQGANEQYFGPGTRLTVT.